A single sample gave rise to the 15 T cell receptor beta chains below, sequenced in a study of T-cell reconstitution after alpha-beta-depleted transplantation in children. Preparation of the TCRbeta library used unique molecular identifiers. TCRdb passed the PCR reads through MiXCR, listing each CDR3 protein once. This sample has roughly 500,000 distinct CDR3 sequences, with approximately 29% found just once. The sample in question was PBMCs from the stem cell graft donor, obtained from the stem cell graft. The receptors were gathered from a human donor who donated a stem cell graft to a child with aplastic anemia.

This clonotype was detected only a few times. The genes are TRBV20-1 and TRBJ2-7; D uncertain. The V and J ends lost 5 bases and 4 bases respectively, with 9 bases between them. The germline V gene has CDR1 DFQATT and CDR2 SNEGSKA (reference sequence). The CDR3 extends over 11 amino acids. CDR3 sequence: CSASELYEQYF. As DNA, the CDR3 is TGCAGTGCTTCCGAATTATACGAGCAGTACTTC.

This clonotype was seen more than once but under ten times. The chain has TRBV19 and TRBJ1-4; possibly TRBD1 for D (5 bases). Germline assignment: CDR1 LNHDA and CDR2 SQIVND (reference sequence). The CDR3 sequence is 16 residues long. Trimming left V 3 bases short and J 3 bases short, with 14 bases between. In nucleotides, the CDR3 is TGTGCCAGTAGTATTCTGGGGGAGGGAGCTAATGAAAAACTGTTTTTT. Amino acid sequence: CASSILGEGANEKLFF. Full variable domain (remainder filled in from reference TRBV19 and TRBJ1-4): DGGITQSPKYLFRKEGQNVTLSCEQNLNHDAMYWYRQDPGQGLRLIYYSQIVNDFQKGDIAEGYSVSREKKESFPLTVTSAQKNPTAFYLCASSILGEGANEKLFFGSGTQLSVL.

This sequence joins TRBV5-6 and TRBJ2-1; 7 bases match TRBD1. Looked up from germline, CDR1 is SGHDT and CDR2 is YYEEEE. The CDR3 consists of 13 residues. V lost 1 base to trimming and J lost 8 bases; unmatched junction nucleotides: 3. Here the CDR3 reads CASSLRGGHEQFF. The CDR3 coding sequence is TGTGCCAGCAGCTTGCGAGGGGGCCATGAGCAGTTCTTC.

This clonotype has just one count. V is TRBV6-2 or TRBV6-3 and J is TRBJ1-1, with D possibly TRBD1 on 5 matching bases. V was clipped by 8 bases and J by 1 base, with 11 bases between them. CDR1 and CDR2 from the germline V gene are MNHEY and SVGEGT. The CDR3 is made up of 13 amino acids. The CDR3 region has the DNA TGTGCCAGCGCATGGGGGGGGAACACTGAAGCTTTCTTT. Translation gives CASAWGGNTEAFF.

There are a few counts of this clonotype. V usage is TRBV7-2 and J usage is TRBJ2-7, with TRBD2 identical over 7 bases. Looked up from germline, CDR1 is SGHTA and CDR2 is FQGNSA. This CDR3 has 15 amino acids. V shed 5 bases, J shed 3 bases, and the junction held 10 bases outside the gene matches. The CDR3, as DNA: TGTGCCAGCAGCCAAATACGGGAGGTTAGCTACGAGCAGTACTTC. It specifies CASSQIREVSYEQYF.

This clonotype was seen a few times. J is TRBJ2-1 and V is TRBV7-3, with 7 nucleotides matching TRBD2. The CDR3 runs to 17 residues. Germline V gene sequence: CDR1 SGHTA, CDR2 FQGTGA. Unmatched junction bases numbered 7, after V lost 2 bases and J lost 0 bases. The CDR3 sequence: CASSLRPAGSSYNEQFF. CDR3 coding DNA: TGTGCCAGCAGCTTACGGCCAGCGGGGAGCTCCTACAATGAGCAGTTCTTC.

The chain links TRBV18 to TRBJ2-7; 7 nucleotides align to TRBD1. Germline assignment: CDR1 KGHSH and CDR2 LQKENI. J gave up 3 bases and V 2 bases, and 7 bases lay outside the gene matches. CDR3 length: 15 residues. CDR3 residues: CASSPTGNRGYEQYF. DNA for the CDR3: TGTGCCAGCTCACCAACCGGGAACAGGGGCTACGAGCAGTACTTC.

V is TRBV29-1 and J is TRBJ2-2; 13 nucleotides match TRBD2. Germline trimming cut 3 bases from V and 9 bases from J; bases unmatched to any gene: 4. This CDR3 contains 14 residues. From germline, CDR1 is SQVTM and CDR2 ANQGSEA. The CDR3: CSVERTSGSRELFF. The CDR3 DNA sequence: TGCAGCGTTGAGCGGACTAGCGGGAGCCGGGAGCTGTTTTTT.

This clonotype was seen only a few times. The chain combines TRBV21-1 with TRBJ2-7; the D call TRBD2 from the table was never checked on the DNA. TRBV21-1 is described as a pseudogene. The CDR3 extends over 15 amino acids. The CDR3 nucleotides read TGTGCCAGCAGCAAAGAGGATAGCGGGAGAGGCGAGCAGTACGTC. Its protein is CASSKEDSGRGEQYV.

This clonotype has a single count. CDR3 amino acids: CASSIQTSGSYNEQFF. The CDR3 bases are TGTGCCAGTAGTATACAGACTAGCGGATCGTACAATGAGCAGTTCTTC. This chain connects TRBV19 to TRBJ2-1, with 9 positions matching TRBD2. The CDR3 is 16 residues long. Germline V gives CDR1 LNHDA, CDR2 SQIVND (reference sequence). V shed 2 bases, J shed 4 bases, and the junction held 6 bases outside the gene matches.

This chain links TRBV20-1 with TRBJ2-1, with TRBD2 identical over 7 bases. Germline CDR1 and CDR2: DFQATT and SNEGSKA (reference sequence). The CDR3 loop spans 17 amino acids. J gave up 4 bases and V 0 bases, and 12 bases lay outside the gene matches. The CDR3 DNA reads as TGCAGTGCTAGAGATAGGCTAGCGGAGGGGACTTACAATGAGCAGTTCTTC. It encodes CSARDRLAEGTYNEQFF.

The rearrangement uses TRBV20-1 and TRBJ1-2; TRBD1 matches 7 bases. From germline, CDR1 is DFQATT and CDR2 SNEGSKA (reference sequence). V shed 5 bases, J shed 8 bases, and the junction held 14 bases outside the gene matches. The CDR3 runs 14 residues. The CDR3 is CSAQDTGTADGYTF. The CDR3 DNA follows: TGCAGTGCTCAAGACACCGGGACAGCTGACGGCTACACCTTC.

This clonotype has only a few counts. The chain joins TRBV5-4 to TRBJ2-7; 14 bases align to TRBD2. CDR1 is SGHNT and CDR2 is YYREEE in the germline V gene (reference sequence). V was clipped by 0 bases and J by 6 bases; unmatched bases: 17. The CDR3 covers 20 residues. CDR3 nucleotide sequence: TGTGCCAGCAGCTTGGGAGTTAGGGGGGGACTAGCGGGAGTTTCACGCGAGCAGTACGTC. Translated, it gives CASSLGVRGGLAGVSREQYV.

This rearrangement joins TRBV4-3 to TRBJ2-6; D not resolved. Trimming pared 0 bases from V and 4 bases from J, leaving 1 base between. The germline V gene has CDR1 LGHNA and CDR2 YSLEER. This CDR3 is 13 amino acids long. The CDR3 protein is CASSQEGANVLTF. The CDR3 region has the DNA TGCGCCAGCAGCCAAGAGGGGGCCAACGTCCTGACTTTC.

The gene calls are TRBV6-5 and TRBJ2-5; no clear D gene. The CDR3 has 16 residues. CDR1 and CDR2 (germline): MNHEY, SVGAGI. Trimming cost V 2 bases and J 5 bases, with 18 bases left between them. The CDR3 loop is CASSYGPYRGDETQYF. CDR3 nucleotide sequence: TGTGCCAGCAGTTACGGACCCTACCGCGGTGATGAGACCCAGTACTTC.